Sequencing of this T cell receptor (beta chain) was carried out in a study of technical replicates of blood from a few donors. TCRdb keeps only in-frame clones here, not all; method: immunoSEQ multiplex PCR. The table records 80,000 to 95,000 clones, 90% to 96% of them present only once. Germline V CDR1 and CDR2: SGHRS, YFSETQ. The CDR3 is 18 amino acids. V was clipped by 0 bases and J by 7 bases; unmatched bases: 12. The rearrangement joins TRBV5-1 to TRBJ2-1, with TRBD2 matching 11 bases. This clonotype was obtained from a human donor in good health. The sample comprised T cells isolated from PBMCs. The CDR3 DNA is TGCGCCAGCAGCTTGGATAGTAGCCTAGCGGGAGGAAAGAATGAGCAGTTCTTC. Protein sequence: CASSLDSSLAGGKNEQFF.